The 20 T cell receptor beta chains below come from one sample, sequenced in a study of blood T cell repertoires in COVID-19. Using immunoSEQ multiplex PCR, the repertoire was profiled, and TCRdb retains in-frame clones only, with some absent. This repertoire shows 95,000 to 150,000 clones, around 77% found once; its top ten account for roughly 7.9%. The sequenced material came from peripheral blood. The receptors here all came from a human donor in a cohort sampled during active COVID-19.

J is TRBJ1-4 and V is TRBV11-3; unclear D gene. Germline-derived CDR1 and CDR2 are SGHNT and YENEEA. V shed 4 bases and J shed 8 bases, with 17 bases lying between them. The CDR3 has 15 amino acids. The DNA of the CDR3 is TGTGCCAGCAGCTCCGGAGGCCCGCGGGTAGAAAAACTGTTTTTT. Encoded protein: CASSSGGPRVEKLFF.

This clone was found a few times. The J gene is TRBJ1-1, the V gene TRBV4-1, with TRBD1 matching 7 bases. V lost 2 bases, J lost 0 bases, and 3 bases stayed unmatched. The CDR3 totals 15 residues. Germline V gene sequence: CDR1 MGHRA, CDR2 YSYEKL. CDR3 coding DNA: TGCGCCAGCAGCCAACCGACAGGGATGAACACTGAAGCTTTCTTT. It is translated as CASSQPTGMNTEAFF.

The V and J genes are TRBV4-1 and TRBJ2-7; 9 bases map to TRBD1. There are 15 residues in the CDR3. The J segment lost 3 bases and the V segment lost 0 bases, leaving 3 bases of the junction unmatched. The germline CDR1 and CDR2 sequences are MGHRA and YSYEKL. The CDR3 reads CASSQERDRVYEQYF. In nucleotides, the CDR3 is TGCGCCAGCAGCCAAGAGAGGGACAGGGTCTACGAGCAGTACTTC.

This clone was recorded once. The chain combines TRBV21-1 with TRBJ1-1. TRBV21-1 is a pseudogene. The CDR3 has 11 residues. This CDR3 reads CASGTFYEAFF. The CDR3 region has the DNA TGTGCCAGTGGGACTTTTTATGAAGCTTTCTTT.

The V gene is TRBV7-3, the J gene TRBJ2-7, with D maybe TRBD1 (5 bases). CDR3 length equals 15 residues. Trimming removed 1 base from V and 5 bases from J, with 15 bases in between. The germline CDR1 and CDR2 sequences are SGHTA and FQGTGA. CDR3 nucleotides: TGTGCCAGCAGCTTAAGCCCAGGGTCTTTCCACGAGCAGTACTTC. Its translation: CASSLSPGSFHEQYF. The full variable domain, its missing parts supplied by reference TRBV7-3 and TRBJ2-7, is GAGVSQTPSNKVTEKGKYVELRCDPISGHTALYWYRQSLGQGPEFLIYFQGTGAADDSGLPNDRFFAVRPEGSVSTLKIQRTERGDSAVYLCASSLSPGSFHEQYFGPGTRLTVT.

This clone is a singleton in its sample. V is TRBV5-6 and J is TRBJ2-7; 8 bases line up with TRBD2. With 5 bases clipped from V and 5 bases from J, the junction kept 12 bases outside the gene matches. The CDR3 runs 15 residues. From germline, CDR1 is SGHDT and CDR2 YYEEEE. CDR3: CASSRSAGGEDEQYF. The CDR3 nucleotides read TGTGCCAGCAGTCGGTCGGCGGGGGGAGAGGACGAGCAGTACTTC.

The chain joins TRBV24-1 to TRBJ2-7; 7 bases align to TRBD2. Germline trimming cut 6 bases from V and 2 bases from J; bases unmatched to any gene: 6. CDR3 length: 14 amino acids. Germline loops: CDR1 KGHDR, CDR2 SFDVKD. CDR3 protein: CATSRAGETYEQYF. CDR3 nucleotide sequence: TGTGCCACCAGTCGGGCGGGGGAAACCTACGAGCAGTACTTC.

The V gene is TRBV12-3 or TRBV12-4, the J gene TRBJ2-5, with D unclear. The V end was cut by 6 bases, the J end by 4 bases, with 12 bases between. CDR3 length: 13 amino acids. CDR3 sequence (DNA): TGTGCCAGCAGCCCGAGCAGAGGAGAGACCCAGTACTTC. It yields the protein CASSPSRGETQYF.

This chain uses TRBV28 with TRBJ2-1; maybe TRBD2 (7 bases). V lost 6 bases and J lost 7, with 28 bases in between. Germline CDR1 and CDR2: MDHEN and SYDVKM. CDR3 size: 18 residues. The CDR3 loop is CASSHMASGGGGWNEQFF. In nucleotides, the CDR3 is TGTGCCAGCAGCCATATGGCTAGCGGAGGGGGGGGATGGAATGAGCAGTTCTTC.

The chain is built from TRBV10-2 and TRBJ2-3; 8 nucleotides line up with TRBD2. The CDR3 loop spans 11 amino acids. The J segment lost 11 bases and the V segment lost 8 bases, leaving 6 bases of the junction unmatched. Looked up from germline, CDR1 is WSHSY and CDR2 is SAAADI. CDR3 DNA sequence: TGCGCCAGCCGATTAGCGGGAATGCAGTATTTT. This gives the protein CASRLAGMQYF.

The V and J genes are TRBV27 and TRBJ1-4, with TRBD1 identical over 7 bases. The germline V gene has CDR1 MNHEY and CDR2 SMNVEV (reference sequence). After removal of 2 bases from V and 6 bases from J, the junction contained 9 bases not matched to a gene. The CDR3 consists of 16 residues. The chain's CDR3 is CASSLLQGGAYEKLFF. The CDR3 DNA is TGTGCCAGCAGTTTACTCCAGGGGGGCGCTTATGAAAAACTGTTTTTT.

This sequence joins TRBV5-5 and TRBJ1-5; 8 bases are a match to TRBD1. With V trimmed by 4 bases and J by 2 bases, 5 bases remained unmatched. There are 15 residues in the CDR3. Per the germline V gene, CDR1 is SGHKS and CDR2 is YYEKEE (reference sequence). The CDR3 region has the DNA TGTGCCAGCAGCATACAGGGGGGACGCAATCAGCCCCAGCATTTT. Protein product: CASSIQGGRNQPQHF.

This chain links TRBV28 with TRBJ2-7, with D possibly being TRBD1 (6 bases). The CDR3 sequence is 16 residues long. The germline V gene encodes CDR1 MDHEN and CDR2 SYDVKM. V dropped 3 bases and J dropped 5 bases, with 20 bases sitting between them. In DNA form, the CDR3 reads TGTGCCAGCAGTTTTAACGTGCGCGGCAGGGGCAACGAGCAGTACTTC. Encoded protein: CASSFNVRGRGNEQYF.

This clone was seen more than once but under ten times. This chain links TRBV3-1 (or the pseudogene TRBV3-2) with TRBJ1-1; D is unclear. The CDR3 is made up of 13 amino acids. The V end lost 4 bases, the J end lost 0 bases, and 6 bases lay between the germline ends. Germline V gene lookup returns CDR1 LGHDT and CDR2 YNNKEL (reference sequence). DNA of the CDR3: TGTGCCAGCAGCCTTCAGATGAACACTGAAGCTTTCTTT. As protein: CASSLQMNTEAFF.

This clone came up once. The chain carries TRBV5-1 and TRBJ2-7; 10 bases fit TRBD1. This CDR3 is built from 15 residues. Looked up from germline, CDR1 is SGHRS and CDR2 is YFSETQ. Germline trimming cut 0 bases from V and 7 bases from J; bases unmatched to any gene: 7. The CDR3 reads CASSLAGTGVREQYF. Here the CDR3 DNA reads TGCGCCAGCAGCTTGGCCGGGACAGGGGTGCGTGAGCAGTACTTC.

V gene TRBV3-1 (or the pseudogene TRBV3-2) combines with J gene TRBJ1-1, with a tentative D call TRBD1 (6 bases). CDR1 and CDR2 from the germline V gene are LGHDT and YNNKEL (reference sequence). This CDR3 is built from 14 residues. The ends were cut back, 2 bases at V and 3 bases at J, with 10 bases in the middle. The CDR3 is CASSQSNRDTEAFF. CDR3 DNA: TGTGCCAGCAGCCAATCGAACAGGGACACTGAAGCTTTCTTT.

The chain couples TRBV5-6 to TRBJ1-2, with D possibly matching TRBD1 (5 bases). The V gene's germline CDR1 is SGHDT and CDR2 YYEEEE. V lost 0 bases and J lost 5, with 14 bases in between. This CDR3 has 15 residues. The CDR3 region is CASSLAGSVIYGYTF. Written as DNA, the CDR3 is TGTGCCAGCAGCTTGGCAGGGTCGGTTATTTATGGCTACACCTTC.

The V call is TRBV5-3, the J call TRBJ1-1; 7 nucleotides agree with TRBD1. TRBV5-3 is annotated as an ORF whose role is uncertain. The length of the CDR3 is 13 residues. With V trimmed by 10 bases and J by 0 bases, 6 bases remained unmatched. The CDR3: CAGSGTVNTEAFF. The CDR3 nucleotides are TGTGCCGGTTCGGGGACAGTGAACACTGAAGCTTTCTTT.

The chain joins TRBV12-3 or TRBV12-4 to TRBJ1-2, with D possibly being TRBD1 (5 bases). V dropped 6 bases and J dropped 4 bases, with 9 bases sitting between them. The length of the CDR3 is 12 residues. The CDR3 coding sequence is TGTGCCAGCAGGCCGGGGGGCTATGGCTACACCTTC. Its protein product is CASRPGGYGYTF.

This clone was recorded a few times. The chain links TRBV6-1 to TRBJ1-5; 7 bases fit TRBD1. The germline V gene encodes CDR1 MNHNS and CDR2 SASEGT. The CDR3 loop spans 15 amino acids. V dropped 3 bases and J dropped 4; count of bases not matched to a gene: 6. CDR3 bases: TGTGCCAGCAGTGAGAGACAGGGCCTAAATCAGCCCCAGCATTTT. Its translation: CASSERQGLNQPQHF.